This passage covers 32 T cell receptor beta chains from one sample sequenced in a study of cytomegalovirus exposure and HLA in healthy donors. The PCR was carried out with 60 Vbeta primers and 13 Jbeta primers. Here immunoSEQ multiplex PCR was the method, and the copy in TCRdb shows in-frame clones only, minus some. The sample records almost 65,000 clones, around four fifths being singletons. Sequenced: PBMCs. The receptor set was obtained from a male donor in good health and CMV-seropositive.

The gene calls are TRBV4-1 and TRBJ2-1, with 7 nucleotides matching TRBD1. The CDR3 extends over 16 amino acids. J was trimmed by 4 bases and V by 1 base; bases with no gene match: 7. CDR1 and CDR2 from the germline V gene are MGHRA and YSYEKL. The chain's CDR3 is CASSQAPGQLYNEQFF. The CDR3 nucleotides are TGCGCCAGCAGCCAAGCTCCGGGACAGCTATACAATGAGCAGTTCTTC.

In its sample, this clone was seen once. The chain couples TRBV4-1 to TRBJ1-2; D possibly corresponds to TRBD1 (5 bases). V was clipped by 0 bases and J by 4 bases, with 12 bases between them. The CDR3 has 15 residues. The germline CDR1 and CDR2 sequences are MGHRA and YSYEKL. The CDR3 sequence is CASSQDPGISYGYTF. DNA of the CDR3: TGCGCCAGCAGCCAAGATCCAGGGATAAGCTATGGCTACACCTTC.

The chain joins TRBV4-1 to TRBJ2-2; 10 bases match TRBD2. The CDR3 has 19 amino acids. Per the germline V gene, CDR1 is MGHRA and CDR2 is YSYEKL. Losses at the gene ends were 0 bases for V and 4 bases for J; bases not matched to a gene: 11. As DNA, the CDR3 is TGCGCCAGCAGCCAAGATGGTGAGGTAGCGGGGGGATCCACCGGGGAGCTGTTTTTT. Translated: CASSQDGEVAGGSTGELFF.

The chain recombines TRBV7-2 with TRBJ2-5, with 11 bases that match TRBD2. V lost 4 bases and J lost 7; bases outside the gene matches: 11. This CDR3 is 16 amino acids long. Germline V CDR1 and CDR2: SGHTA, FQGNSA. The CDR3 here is CASSSLAGGYGGTQYF. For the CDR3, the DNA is TGTGCCAGCAGCTCTTTAGCGGGGGGGTATGGGGGGACCCAGTACTTC. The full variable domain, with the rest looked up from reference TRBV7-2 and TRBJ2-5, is GAGVSQSPSNKVTEKGKDVELRCDPISGHTALYWYRQSLGQGLEFLIYFQGNSAPDKSGLPSDRFSAERTGGSVSTLTIQRTQQEDSAVYLCASSSLAGGYGGTQYFGPGTRLLVL.

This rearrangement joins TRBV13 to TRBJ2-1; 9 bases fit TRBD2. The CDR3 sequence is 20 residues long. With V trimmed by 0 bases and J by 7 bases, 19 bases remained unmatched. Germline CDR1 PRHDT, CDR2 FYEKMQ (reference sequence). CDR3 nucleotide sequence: TGTGCCAGCAGCTTAGGGCTAGCGGGGAATTATGAGCTTAAGGGGAATGAGCAGTTCTTC. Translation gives CASSLGLAGNYELKGNEQFF.

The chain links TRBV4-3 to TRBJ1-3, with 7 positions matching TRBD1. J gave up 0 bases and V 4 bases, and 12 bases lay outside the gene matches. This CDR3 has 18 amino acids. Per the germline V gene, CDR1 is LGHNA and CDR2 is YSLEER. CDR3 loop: CASSRTGGMNSSGNTIYF. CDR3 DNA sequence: TGCGCCAGCAGCCGGACAGGTGGAATGAATTCCTCTGGAAACACCATATATTTT.

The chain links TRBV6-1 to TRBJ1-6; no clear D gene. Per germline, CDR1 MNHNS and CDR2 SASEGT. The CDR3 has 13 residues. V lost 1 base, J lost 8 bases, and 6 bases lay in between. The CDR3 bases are TGTGCCAGCAGTGAAGTCCCCGATTCACCCCTCCACTTT. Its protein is CASSEVPDSPLHF.

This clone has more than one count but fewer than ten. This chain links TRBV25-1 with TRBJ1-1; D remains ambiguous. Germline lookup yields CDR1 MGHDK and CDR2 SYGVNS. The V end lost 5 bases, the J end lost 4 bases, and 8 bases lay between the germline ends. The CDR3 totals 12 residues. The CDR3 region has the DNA TGTGCCAGCAGTCTAACCCCCACTGAAGCTTTCTTT. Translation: CASSLTPTEAFF.

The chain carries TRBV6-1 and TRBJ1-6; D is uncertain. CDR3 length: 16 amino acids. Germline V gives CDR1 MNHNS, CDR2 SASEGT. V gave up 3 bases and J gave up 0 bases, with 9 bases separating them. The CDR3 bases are TGTGCCAGCAGTGACGGGTTAAGCTCCTATAATTCACCCCTCCACTTT. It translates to CASSDGLSSYNSPLHF.

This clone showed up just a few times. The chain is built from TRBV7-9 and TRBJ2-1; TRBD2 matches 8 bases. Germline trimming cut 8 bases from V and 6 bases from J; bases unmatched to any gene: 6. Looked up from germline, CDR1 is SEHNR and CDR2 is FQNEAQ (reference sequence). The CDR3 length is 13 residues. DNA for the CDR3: TGTGCCAGCTGGGCGGGGGGACGCAATGAGCAGTTCTTC. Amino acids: CASWAGGRNEQFF.

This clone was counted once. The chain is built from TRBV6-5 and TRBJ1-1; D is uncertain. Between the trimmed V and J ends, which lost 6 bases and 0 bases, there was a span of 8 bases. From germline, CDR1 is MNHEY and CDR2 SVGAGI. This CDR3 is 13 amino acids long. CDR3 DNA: TGTGCCAGCAGACAGTACATGAACACTGAAGCTTTCTTT. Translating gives CASRQYMNTEAFF.

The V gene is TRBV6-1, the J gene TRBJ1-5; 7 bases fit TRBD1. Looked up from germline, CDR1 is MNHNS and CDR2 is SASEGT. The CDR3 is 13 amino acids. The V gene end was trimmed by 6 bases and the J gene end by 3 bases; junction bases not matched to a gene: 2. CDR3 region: CASRGTDNQPQHF. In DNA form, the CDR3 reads TGTGCCAGCAGGGGGACAGACAATCAGCCCCAGCATTTT.

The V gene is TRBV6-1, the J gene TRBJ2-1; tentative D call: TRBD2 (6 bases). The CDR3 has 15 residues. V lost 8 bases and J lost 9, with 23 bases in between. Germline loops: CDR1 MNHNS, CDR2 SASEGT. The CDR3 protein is CASQSPGGDFAEQFF. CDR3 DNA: TGTGCCAGCCAGAGCCCGGGCGGGGATTTTGCTGAGCAGTTCTTC.

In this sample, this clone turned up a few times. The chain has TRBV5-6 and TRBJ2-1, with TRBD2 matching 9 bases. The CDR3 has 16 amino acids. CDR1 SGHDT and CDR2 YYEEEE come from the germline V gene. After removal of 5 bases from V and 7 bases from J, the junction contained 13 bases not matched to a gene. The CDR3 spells CASSFLGLAGRNEQFF. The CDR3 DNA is TGTGCCAGCAGTTTCCTGGGACTAGCCGGCCGGAATGAGCAGTTCTTC.

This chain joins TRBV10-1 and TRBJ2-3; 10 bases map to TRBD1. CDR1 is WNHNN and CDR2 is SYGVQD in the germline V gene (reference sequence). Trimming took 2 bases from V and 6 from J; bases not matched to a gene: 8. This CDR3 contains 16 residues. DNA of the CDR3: TGCGCCAGCAGTGAGAGGGGGGACAGGGGATACGATACGCAGTATTTT. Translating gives CASSERGDRGYDTQYF.

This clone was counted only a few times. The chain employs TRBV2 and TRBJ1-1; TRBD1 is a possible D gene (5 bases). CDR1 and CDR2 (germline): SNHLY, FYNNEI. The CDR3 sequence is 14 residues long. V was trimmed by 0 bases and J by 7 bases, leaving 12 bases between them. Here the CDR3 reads CASSEAFRDNEAFF. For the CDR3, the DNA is TGTGCCAGCAGTGAAGCGTTCAGGGATAATGAAGCTTTCTTT. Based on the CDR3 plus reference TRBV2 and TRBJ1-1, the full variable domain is EPEVTQTPSHQVTQMGQEVILRCVPISNHLYFYWYRQILGQKVEFLVSFYNNEISEKSEIFDDQFSVERPDGSNFTLKIRSTKLEDSAMYFCASSEAFRDNEAFFGQGTRLTVV.

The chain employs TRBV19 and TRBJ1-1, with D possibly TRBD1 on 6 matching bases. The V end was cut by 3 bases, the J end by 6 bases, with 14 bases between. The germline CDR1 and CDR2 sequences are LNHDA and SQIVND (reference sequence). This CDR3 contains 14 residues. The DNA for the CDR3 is TGTGCCAGTAGTATCGGGGGGGCATGGGCTGAAGCTTTCTTT. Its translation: CASSIGGAWAEAFF.

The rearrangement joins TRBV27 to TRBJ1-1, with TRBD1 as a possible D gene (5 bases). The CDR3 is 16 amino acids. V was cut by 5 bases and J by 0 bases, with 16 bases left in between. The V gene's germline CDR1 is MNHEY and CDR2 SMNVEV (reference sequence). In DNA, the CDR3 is TGTGCCAGCAGTCCCCGGGGGGTTTTCATGAACACTGAAGCTTTCTTT. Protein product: CASSPRGVFMNTEAFF.

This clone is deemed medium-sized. CDR3 residues: CASRQIGQGRGYTF. The CDR3 coding sequence is TGTGCCAGCAGACAGATAGGACAGGGGAGAGGCTACACCTTC. The chain uses TRBV6-1 and TRBJ1-2; 9 bases fit TRBD1. The CDR3 contains 14 residues. With 6 bases clipped from V and 8 bases from J, the junction kept 10 bases outside the gene matches. Germline loops: CDR1 MNHNS, CDR2 SASEGT.

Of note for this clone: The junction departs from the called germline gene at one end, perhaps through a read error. CDR3: CATSSTATQYF. CDR3 in DNA: TGTGCCACCAGCAGTACAGCTACGCAGTATTTT. The genes are TRBV15 and TRBJ2-3; unclear D gene. Germline V gene sequence: CDR1 LNHNV, CDR2 YYDKDF (reference sequence). The CDR3 consists of 11 residues.

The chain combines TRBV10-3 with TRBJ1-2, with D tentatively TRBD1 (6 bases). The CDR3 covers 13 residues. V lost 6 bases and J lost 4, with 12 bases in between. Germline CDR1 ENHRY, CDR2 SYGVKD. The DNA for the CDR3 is TGTGCCATCAGGGACAGCGAGATCTATGGCTACACCTTC. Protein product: CAIRDSEIYGYTF.

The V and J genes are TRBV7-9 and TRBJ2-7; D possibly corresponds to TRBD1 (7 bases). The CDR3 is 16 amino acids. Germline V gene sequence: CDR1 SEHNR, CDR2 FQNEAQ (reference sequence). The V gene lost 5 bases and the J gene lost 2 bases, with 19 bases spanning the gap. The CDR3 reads CASSQAGRGSPYEQYF. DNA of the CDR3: TGTGCCAGCAGCCAAGCGGGCAGGGGGTCCCCCTACGAGCAGTACTTC.

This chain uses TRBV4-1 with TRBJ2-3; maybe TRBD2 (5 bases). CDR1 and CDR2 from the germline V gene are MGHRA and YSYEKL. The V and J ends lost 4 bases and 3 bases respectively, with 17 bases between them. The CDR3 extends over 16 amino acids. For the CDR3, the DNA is TGCGCCAGCAGCCCCGGCCGGGGAATGACGACAGATACGCAGTATTTT. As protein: CASSPGRGMTTDTQYF.

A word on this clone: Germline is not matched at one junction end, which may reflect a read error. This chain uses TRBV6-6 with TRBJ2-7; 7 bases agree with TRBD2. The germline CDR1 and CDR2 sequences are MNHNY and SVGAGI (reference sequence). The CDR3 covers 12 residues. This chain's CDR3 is CASNPNAGEWSF. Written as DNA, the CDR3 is TGTGCCAGCAACCCGAACGCGGGGGAATGGAGCTTC.

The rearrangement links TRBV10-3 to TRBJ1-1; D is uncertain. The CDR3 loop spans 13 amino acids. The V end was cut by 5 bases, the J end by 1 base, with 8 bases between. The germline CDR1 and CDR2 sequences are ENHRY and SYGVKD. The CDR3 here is CAISTGENTEAFF. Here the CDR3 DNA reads TGTGCCATCAGTACCGGGGAGAACACTGAAGCTTTCTTT.

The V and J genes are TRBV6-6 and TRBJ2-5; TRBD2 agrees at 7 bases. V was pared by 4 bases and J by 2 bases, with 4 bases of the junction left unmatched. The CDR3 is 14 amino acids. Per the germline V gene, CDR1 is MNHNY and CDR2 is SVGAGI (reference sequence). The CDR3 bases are TGTGCCAGCAGTTTGAGCGGGGTGCAAGAGACCCAGTACTTC. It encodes CASSLSGVQETQYF.

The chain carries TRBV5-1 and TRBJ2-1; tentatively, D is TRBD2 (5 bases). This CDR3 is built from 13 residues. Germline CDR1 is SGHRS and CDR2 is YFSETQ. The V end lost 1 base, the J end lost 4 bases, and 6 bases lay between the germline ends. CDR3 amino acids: CASSLTGYNEQFF. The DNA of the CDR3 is TGCGCCAGCAGCTTGACGGGATACAATGAGCAGTTCTTC.

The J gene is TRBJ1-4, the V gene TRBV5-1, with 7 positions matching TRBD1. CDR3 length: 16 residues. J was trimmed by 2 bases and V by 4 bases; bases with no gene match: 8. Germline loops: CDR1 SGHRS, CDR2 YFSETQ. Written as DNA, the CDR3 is TGCGCCAGCAGCACGTCACAGGGGCCGACTAATGAAAAACTGTTTTTT. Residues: CASSTSQGPTNEKLFF.

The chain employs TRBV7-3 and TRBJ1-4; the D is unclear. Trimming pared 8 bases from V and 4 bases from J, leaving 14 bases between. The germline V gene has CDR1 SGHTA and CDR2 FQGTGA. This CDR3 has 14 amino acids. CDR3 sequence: CASPHPRGNEKLFF. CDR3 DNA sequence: TGTGCCAGCCCCCACCCCCGGGGTAATGAAAAACTGTTTTTT.

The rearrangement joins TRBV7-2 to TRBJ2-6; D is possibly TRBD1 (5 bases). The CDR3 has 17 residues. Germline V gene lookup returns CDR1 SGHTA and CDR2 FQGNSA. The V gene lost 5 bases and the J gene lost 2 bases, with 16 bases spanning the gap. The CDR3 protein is CASSRGGVRTGANVLTF. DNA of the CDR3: TGTGCCAGCAGCAGGGGCGGCGTGCGGACTGGGGCCAACGTCCTGACTTTC.

The chain's CDR3 is CASSLGDRSHGYTF. Here the CDR3 DNA reads TGCGCCAGCAGCTTGGGGGACAGATCCCATGGCTACACCTTC. The chain links TRBV5-1 to TRBJ1-2, with 7 positions matching TRBD1. CDR1 is SGHRS and CDR2 is YFSETQ in the germline V gene. J lost 6 bases, V lost 0 bases, and 5 bases had no gene match. The CDR3 covers 14 residues.

CDR3 loop: CASSAAGGTEAFF. The CDR3 DNA sequence: TGTGCCAGCAGTGCGGCGGGTGGGACTGAAGCTTTCTTT. The genes are TRBV6-5 and TRBJ1-1; no clear D. CDR3 length: 13 residues. The germline V gene has CDR1 MNHEY and CDR2 SVGAGI. Trimming took 5 bases from V and 5 from J, leaving 12 bases between them.